The rows below give T cell receptor beta chains drawn from one sample of a study of T cell responses to AZD1222 COVID-19 vaccine. Produced via immunoSEQ multiplex PCR; TCRdb's table is partial and in-frame only. The sample carries nearly 55,000 clones, roughly 90% recorded once. The starting material was peripheral blood, obtained 28 days after the second AZD1222 dose. Receptor source: an adult who received the AZD1222 COVID-19 vaccine. The CDR3 runs from the conserved cysteine through the conserved F or W. Each record gives: D gene, V gene, J gene, clone size, CDR3 DNA, CDR3 protein. D genes are given only for firm matches. Where a row states a size, it is once, few, many or the class of an expanded clone; other rows omit it.

d_call: -; v_call: TRBV12-3/TRBV12-4; j_call: TRBJ1-4; clone_size: -; cdr3_nt: TGTGCCAGCAGTTTTTTTGGTGAAAAACTGTTTTTT; cdr3_aa: CASSFFGEKLFF
d_call: -; v_call: TRBV27; j_call: TRBJ1-2; clone_size: -; cdr3_nt: TGTGCCAGCAGTTTTACAGGGAACTATGGCTACACCTTC; cdr3_aa: CASSFTGNYGYTF
d_call: -; v_call: TRBV5-4; j_call: TRBJ2-3; clone_size: few; cdr3_nt: TGTGCCAGCAGCTTACTGCGACCGGGAGAGAATACCCCAGATACGCAGTATTTT; cdr3_aa: CASSLLRPGENTPDTQYF
d_call: -; v_call: TRBV23-1; j_call: TRBJ2-1; clone_size: -; cdr3_nt: TGCGCCAGTACACCCGTAAGGGCCGCAGCGTTATTGGGTGAGCAGTTCTTC; cdr3_aa: CASTPVRAAALLGEQFF
d_call: -; v_call: TRBV11-3; j_call: TRBJ2-5; clone_size: -; cdr3_nt: TGTGCCAGCAGCTTGAGGGAGACCCAGTACTTC; cdr3_aa: CASSLRETQYF
d_call: TRBD1; v_call: TRBV5-6; j_call: TRBJ1-2; clone_size: few; cdr3_nt: TGTGCCAGCATCAACCAGGGGGCGGATGGCTACACCTTC; cdr3_aa: CASINQGADGYTF
d_call: -; v_call: TRBV19; j_call: TRBJ1-1; clone_size: -; cdr3_nt: TGTGCCAGTAGTCCACAGTTGGGACCGAACACTGAAGCTTTCTTT; cdr3_aa: CASSPQLGPNTEAFF
d_call: -; v_call: TRBV21-1; j_call: TRBJ2-7; clone_size: -; cdr3_nt: TGTGCCAGCAGCACCCGAGATGAGCAGTACTTC; cdr3_aa: CASSTRDEQYF
d_call: -; v_call: TRBV6-2/TRBV6-3; j_call: TRBJ2-1; clone_size: -; cdr3_nt: TGTGCCAGCAGTTACTCGATGAACCGAAACAATGAGCAGTTCTTC; cdr3_aa: CASSYSMNRNNEQFF
d_call: -; v_call: TRBV6-2/TRBV6-3; j_call: TRBJ1-5; clone_size: -; cdr3_nt: TGTGCCAGCAGTTACTTCGAGATTAGCAATCAGCCCCAGCATTTT; cdr3_aa: CASSYFEISNQPQHF
d_call: -; v_call: TRBV19; j_call: TRBJ2-3; clone_size: once; cdr3_nt: TGTGCCACCTCCGACAGACCCCGGGATACGCAGTATTTT; cdr3_aa: CATSDRPRDTQYF
d_call: TRBD2; v_call: TRBV19; j_call: TRBJ2-7; clone_size: -; cdr3_nt: TGTGCCAGTAGTACCCGGACTAGCGGGAGATACGAGCAGTACTTC; cdr3_aa: CASSTRTSGRYEQYF
d_call: -; v_call: TRBV7-3; j_call: TRBJ1-4; clone_size: -; cdr3_nt: TGTGCCAGCAGCATTTCTAATGAAAAACTGTTTTTT; cdr3_aa: CASSISNEKLFF
d_call: -; v_call: TRBV15; j_call: TRBJ1-1; clone_size: -; cdr3_nt: TGTGCCACCAGCAGAGATCTCGGCAATACTGCTGAAGCTTTCTTT; cdr3_aa: CATSRDLGNTAEAFF
d_call: TRBD1; v_call: TRBV19; j_call: TRBJ1-6; clone_size: -; cdr3_nt: TGTGCCAGTAGGATCCCGGGACAGAGCTCCTATAATTCACCCCTCCACTTT; cdr3_aa: CASRIPGQSSYNSPLHF
d_call: -; v_call: TRBV6-5; j_call: TRBJ2-2; clone_size: -; cdr3_nt: TGTGCCAGCAGTTACCGGGGGACGAACACCGGGGAGCTGTTTTTT; cdr3_aa: CASSYRGTNTGELFF
d_call: -; v_call: TRBV4-3; j_call: TRBJ1-2; clone_size: few; cdr3_nt: TGCGCCAGCAGCCAGGACAGCCAGCGGGTGTGGGGGAATGGCTACACCTTC; cdr3_aa: CASSQDSQRVWGNGYTF
d_call: -; v_call: TRBV29-1; j_call: TRBJ1-4; clone_size: -; cdr3_nt: TGCGGGGGAGCCACTAATGAAAAACTGTTTTTT; cdr3_aa: CGGATNEKLFF
d_call: -; v_call: TRBV5-1; j_call: TRBJ1-2; clone_size: -; cdr3_nt: TGCGCCAGCAGCTTGGATGGAGGGTATGGCTACACCTTC; cdr3_aa: CASSLDGGYGYTF
d_call: -; v_call: TRBV10-3; j_call: TRBJ1-3; clone_size: few; cdr3_nt: TGTGCCATCGCTCCCCCGGGATCTGGAAACACCATATATTTT; cdr3_aa: CAIAPPGSGNTIYF
d_call: -; v_call: TRBV6-5; j_call: TRBJ1-4; clone_size: -; cdr3_nt: TGTGCCAGCAGCCCCCGGACGGTGATTAATGAAAAACTGTTTTTT; cdr3_aa: CASSPRTVINEKLFF
d_call: -; v_call: TRBV7-3; j_call: TRBJ1-5; clone_size: -; cdr3_nt: TGTGCCAGCAGCTTCGACAGCTCCAATCAGCCCCAGCATTTT; cdr3_aa: CASSFDSSNQPQHF
d_call: TRBD1; v_call: TRBV11-2; j_call: TRBJ1-2; clone_size: -; cdr3_nt: TGTGCCAGCAGCGAGGGGACAGGGAGGGGGTTTTACTATGGCTACACCTTC; cdr3_aa: CASSEGTGRGFYYGYTF
d_call: TRBD1; v_call: TRBV27; j_call: TRBJ1-6; clone_size: -; cdr3_nt: TGTGCCAGCAGCCCGGCAGGGGGCCGAAATTCACCCCTCCACTTT; cdr3_aa: CASSPAGGRNSPLHF